Each of the 18 T cell receptor beta chains below was sequenced from the same sample in a study of T-cell memory formation after mild COVID-19. TCRdb re-called the 5' RACE reads with MiXCR, one entry per CDR3 protein. The sample has around 410,000 distinct CDR3 sequences; 23% are singletons. Sequenced sample: PBMCs or a T cell subset sorted from them (not recorded which). The receptors stem from an adult woman who had mild COVID-19 (a few samples of this study predate the infection). Cell type and time point are not known.

The chain recombines TRBV18 with TRBJ2-3, with 8 bases lining up with TRBD2. From germline, CDR1 is KGHSH and CDR2 LQKENI. With V trimmed by 3 bases and J by 8 bases, 7 bases remained unmatched. The CDR3 is 14 residues long. In DNA form, the CDR3 reads TGTGCCAGCTCACCCGGGACTAGTGAGGGTACGCAGTATTTT. Its translation is CASSPGTSEGTQYF.

This clonotype was counted at least ten times. V is TRBV24-1 and J is TRBJ2-3; perhaps TRBD1 as D (6 bases). This CDR3 is built from 16 residues. Trimming removed 6 bases at V and 1 base at J, with 16 bases between. Germline V gives CDR1 KGHDR, CDR2 SFDVKD. The CDR3 loop is CATSSTGLARTDTQYF. CDR3 DNA sequence: TGTGCCACCAGTTCTACAGGGCTAGCACGCACAGATACGCAGTATTTT.

This clonotype appeared a few times. The chain is built from TRBV12-3 or TRBV12-4 and TRBJ1-1, with a weak D call TRBD1 (6 bases). Trimming shortened V by 3 bases and J by 1 base, and 9 bases separated the two germline ends. The CDR3 is 14 amino acids. Here the CDR3 DNA reads TGTGCCAGCAGTTTTAGGGGACAGAACACTGAAGCTTTCTTT. It specifies CASSFRGQNTEAFF.

This clonotype showed up just a few times. The chain is built from TRBV11-3 and TRBJ1-1, with a possible D match to TRBD1 (6 bases). CDR3 length equals 16 residues. The V gene lost 5 bases and the J gene lost 5 bases, with 21 bases spanning the gap. CDR1 and CDR2 from the germline V gene are SGHNT and YENEEA. In DNA form, the CDR3 reads TGTGCCAGCAGCCCTAACGGACAGTCCCCGGGGACTGAAGCTTTCTTT. Its protein is CASSPNGQSPGTEAFF.

In DNA, the CDR3 is TGCGCCAGCAGCCCCTATCTCTCCCGGGGCACTGAAGCTTTCTTT. This translates into CASSPYLSRGTEAFF. The V and J genes are TRBV5-1 and TRBJ1-1; no definite D call. The CDR3 is 15 amino acids. CDR1 and CDR2 from the germline V gene are SGHRS and YFSETQ. Trimming shortened V by 4 bases and J by 4 bases, and 17 bases separated the two germline ends.

The chain combines TRBV7-6 with TRBJ2-3, with 10 bases that match TRBD2. CDR3 size: 15 residues. Germline CDR1 and CDR2: SGHVS and FNYEAQ. J lost 4 bases, V lost 7 bases, and 8 bases had no gene match. CDR3 coding DNA: TGTGCCAGCACACAAGGGACTAGCGTAGCAGATACGCAGTATTTT. Translation gives CASTQGTSVADTQYF. Variable domain in full (rest from reference TRBV7-6 and TRBJ2-3): GAGVSQSPRYKVTKRGQDVALRCDPISGHVSLYWYRQALGQGPEFLTYFNYEAQQDKSGLPNDRFSAERPEGSISTLTIQRTEQRDSAMYRCASTQGTSVADTQYFGPGTRLTVL.

The chain has TRBV19 and TRBJ1-1; no clear D gene. This CDR3 is built from 15 residues. Trimming pared 9 bases from V and 3 bases from J, leaving 20 bases between. Germline V gene data show CDR1 as LNHDA and CDR2 as SQIVND (reference sequence). CDR3 sequence: CASKHLPDGYTEAFF. The CDR3 nucleotides are TGTGCCAGCAAGCACCTCCCCGATGGATACACTGAAGCTTTCTTT.

The CDR3 bases are TGTGCCTCGTCCGGGGGCGGGAGGGATCTCTCCTACAATGAGCAGTTCTTC. As protein: CASSGGGRDLSYNEQFF. V usage is TRBV30 and J usage is TRBJ2-1, with 9 bases matching TRBD2. The V and J ends lost 7 bases and 0 bases, in that order; junction bases with no gene match: 13. The V gene's germline CDR1 is GTSNPN and CDR2 SVGIG (reference sequence). This CDR3 contains 17 residues.

The chain joins TRBV7-6 to TRBJ2-1; 11 bases match TRBD1. Germline loops: CDR1 SGHVS, CDR2 FNYEAQ. This CDR3 has 17 residues. With 5 bases clipped from V and 7 bases from J, the junction kept 13 bases outside the gene matches. The CDR3: CASSGWPRGQGANEQFF. The CDR3 bases are TGTGCCAGCAGCGGGTGGCCCCGCGGACAGGGGGCGAATGAGCAGTTCTTC. The full variable domain, rest sourced from reference TRBV7-6 and TRBJ2-1, is GAGVSQSPRYKVTKRGQDVALRCDPISGHVSLYWYRQALGQGPEFLTYFNYEAQQDKSGLPNDRFSAERPEGSISTLTIQRTEQRDSAMYRCASSGWPRGQGANEQFFGPGTRLTVL.

This chain uses TRBV20-1 with TRBJ2-7, with TRBD1 matching over 11 bases. Trimming removed 4 bases from V and 3 bases from J; junction bases left unmatched: 14. Germline lookup yields CDR1 DFQATT and CDR2 SNEGSKA (reference sequence). The CDR3 extends over 17 amino acids. The CDR3 is CSAKTHNSGTGGYEQYF. CDR3 sequence (DNA): TGCAGTGCTAAAACCCATAATTCCGGGACAGGGGGCTACGAGCAGTACTTC.

CDR3 amino acids: CASNRGFSTEAFF. The CDR3 nucleotides are TGTGCCAGCAATCGGGGGTTCAGCACTGAAGCTTTCTTT. This chain uses TRBV25-1 with TRBJ1-1; D perhaps matches TRBD1 (5 bases). This CDR3 contains 13 residues. Germline V gene sequence: CDR1 MGHDK, CDR2 SYGVNS. Trimming left V 7 bases short and J 4 bases short, with 13 bases between.

The chain has TRBV4-1 and TRBJ2-7; either TRBD1 or TRBD2 may fit D (5 bases each). CDR1 is MGHRA, CDR2 YSYEKL, per germline. V lost 4 bases and J 5 bases, leaving 24 bases between the germline ends. The CDR3 spans 17 residues. CDR3 nucleotide sequence: TGCGCCAGCAGCCGCCTTTTCCCGGGACCGACAACGAACGAGCAGTACTTC. It translates to CASSRLFPGPTTNEQYF.

This chain links TRBV4-2 with TRBJ2-1; TRBD2 matches at 10 bases. CDR1 LGHNA and CDR2 YNFKEQ come from the germline V gene. Trimming removed 0 bases from V and 2 bases from J; junction bases left unmatched: 4. CDR3 length equals 17 residues. CDR3 region: CASSQDYGLAAYNEQFF. CDR3 DNA: TGTGCCAGCAGCCAAGATTATGGACTAGCGGCCTACAATGAGCAGTTCTTC.

V gene TRBV4-1 combines with J gene TRBJ2-2, with D tentatively TRBD1 or TRBD2 (6 bases each). The V gene lost 5 bases and the J gene lost 4 bases, with 17 bases spanning the gap. The CDR3 consists of 16 residues. Germline V gene data show CDR1 as MGHRA and CDR2 as YSYEKL. The CDR3 is CASSYDGGLSTGELFF. The CDR3 DNA reads TGCGCCAGCAGCTACGACGGGGGCCTTTCCACCGGGGAGCTGTTTTTT.

The chain joins TRBV4-1 to TRBJ1-5; 9 bases are shared with TRBD1. This CDR3 is built from 19 residues. J was trimmed by 5 bases and V by 1 base; bases with no gene match: 15. CDR1 and CDR2 from the germline V gene are MGHRA and YSYEKL. The CDR3 nucleotides read TGCGCCAGCAGCCAAGTCCCCCCCGAGACAGGGGGAAAGGATCAGCCCCAGCATTTT. Translation: CASSQVPPETGGKDQPQHF.

The chain carries TRBV5-4 and TRBJ1-1; D is ambiguous. Germline-derived CDR1 and CDR2 are SGHNT and YYREEE (reference sequence). V was trimmed by 2 bases and J by 3 bases, leaving 5 bases between them. The CDR3 is made up of 12 amino acids. CDR3 protein: CASSFPDTEAFF. CDR3 DNA: TGTGCCAGCAGCTTCCCGGACACTGAAGCTTTCTTT.

This clonotype was seen once. The chain has TRBV5-1 and TRBJ1-1; 8 bases are shared with TRBD1. Trimming cost V 4 bases and J 3 bases; bases outside gene matches: 17. The germline CDR1 and CDR2 sequences are SGHRS and YFSETQ. This CDR3 is built from 18 residues. The chain's CDR3 is CASSPNPGTGGLDTEAFF. The CDR3 DNA reads TGCGCCAGCAGCCCGAACCCCGGGACAGGCGGGTTGGACACTGAAGCTTTCTTT.

V and J are TRBV4-3 and TRBJ2-5, with unresolved D. The V gene's germline CDR1 is LGHNA and CDR2 YSLEER. The CDR3 has 10 residues. V lost 0 bases, J lost 9 bases, and 2 bases lay in between. DNA of the CDR3: TGCGCCAGCAGCCAAGAACCCCAGTACTTC. Its protein is CASSQEPQYF.